This record concerns one T cell receptor beta chain sequence. Antigen specificity is unknown. TCRdb's copy holds only in-frame clones and misses some; the assay was immunoSEQ multiplex PCR. The sample lists 90,000 to 150,000 clones, about 89% occurring once. Between the trimmed V and J ends, which lost 5 bases and 6 bases, there was a span of 10 bases. Per the germline V gene, CDR1 is SGHAT and CDR2 is FQNNGV. This CDR3 region has 13 residues. This sample was taken from a study of T cell responses to AZD1222 COVID-19 vaccine. Study overall: Pooling of second doses given at about 4 or about 12 weeks was done.

The study, taken as a whole, reports: Donors were largely white British and mainly female; clonal diversity was possibly underestimated. Dominant at 160-218 and 743-854, vaccine-associated CD4 TCRs also spanned spike. Nearly half of spike-specific TCRs reportedly go after variant regions that carry no mutations.

This sequence joins TRBV11-2 and TRBJ2-2, with D unresolved. The clonotype was recovered from an adult in good health. The sample was peripheral blood, taken on day 0 of AZD1222 vaccination. The CDR3 nucleotides read TGTGCCAGCAGCCCCCCAAGGGCCGGGGAGCTGTTTTTT. This sequence encodes CASSPPRAGELFF.